These 12 T cell receptor beta chains share one sample of origin, sequenced in a study of OX40 agonist ivuxolimab in advanced cancers. Sequencing used immunoSEQ multiplex PCR; TCRdb keeps in-frame clones, though not all of them. The sample lists tens of thousands of clones, about 85% seen once, with 2.5% to 3% in the top ten. Sequenced here: CD4+ or CD8+ T cells sorted from blood, sampled in a trial of the OX40 agonist ivuxolimab. All receptors come from an adult with an advanced solid tumor such as melanoma, head and neck, liver or kidney cancer.

Only a few counts were recorded for this clone. V and J are TRBV6-5 and TRBJ2-5; TRBD1 matches at 8 bases. The CDR3 spans 13 residues. CDR1 and CDR2 from the germline V gene are MNHEY and SVGAGI. Trimming at V came to 6 bases and at J to 4 bases, leaving 4 bases not matched to a gene. CDR3 sequence: CASSKQGGETQYF. CDR3 DNA: TGTGCCAGCAGCAAACAGGGGGGAGAGACCCAGTACTTC.

This chain connects TRBV28 to TRBJ2-1, with 14 bases matching TRBD2. Unmatched junction bases numbered 5, after V lost 6 bases and J lost 10 bases. Germline CDR1 and CDR2: MDHEN and SYDVKM. The CDR3 sequence is 14 residues long. For the CDR3, the DNA is TGTGCCAGCAGACCGGGACTAGCGGGAGTAGAGCAGTTCTTC. This codes for CASRPGLAGVEQFF.

On this clone: A junction boundary mismatches the germline segment, possibly from a read error. The V gene is TRBV27, the J gene TRBJ2-4, with 7 bases matching TRBD1. The CDR3 totals 13 residues. Germline V gives CDR1 MNHEY, CDR2 SMNVEV (reference sequence). The CDR3 DNA is TGTGCCAGCAAAGGGGGCACCAAGAACATTCAGTACTTC. Amino acids: CASKGGTKNIQYF.

V gene TRBV28 combines with J gene TRBJ1-1; D is perhaps TRBD1 (5 bases). The CDR3 has 14 residues. The V and J ends lost 6 bases and 0 bases respectively, with 11 bases between them. Germline V CDR1 and CDR2: MDHEN, SYDVKM. CDR3 amino acids: CASRERGMNTEAFF. As DNA, the CDR3 is TGTGCCAGCAGGGAACGGGGGATGAACACTGAAGCTTTCTTT.

CDR3 DNA: TGTGCCAGTAGTATCCAGGCAAGCTCTGGGGCCAACGTCCTGACTTTC. The encoded protein is CASSIQASSGANVLTF. The chain has TRBV19 and TRBJ2-6, with no clear D. Trimming stripped 3 bases from V and 0 bases from J, with 9 bases between. There are 16 residues in the CDR3. In germline, CDR1 is LNHDA, CDR2 SQIVND (reference sequence).

J is TRBJ1-1 and V is TRBV6-5; perhaps TRBD1 as D (6 bases). Between the trimmed V and J ends, which lost 0 bases and 3 bases, there was a span of 8 bases. Germline CDR1 and CDR2: MNHEY and SVGAGI. The CDR3 spans 14 residues. The CDR3: CASSYSYRDTEAFF. The CDR3 nucleotides are TGTGCCAGCAGTTACTCGTACAGGGACACTGAAGCTTTCTTT.

This chain joins TRBV30 and TRBJ1-3; D unresolved. Germline CDR1 and CDR2: GTSNPN and SVGIG (reference sequence). The CDR3 consists of 14 residues. The germline V and J ends were trimmed by 0 bases and 1 base, with 7 bases remaining between them. The CDR3 spells CAWSVGRSGNTIYF. CDR3 sequence (DNA): TGTGCCTGGAGTGTTGGGCGGTCTGGAAACACCATATATTTT.

This clone appeared once. V gene TRBV7-6 combines with J gene TRBJ1-4; D might be TRBD1 (5 bases). In germline, CDR1 is SGHVS, CDR2 FNYEAQ. The V end was cut by 6 bases, the J end by 8 bases, with 16 bases between. This CDR3 comprises 14 residues. CDR3 amino acids: CASSPGQGGEKLFF. The CDR3 bases are TGTGCCAGCAGTCCCGGGCAGGGTGGCGAAAAACTGTTTTTT.

The genes are TRBV7-3 and TRBJ1-2; unclear D gene. The CDR3 is 17 amino acids. The V and J ends lost 5 bases and 4 bases respectively, with 23 bases between them. The germline CDR1 and CDR2 sequences are SGHTA and FQGTGA. The CDR3 DNA sequence: TGTGCCAGCAGCCCCACCCATGGCCGGGTTGGGTCCTATGGCTACACCTTC. It specifies CASSPTHGRVGSYGYTF.

This chain uses TRBV5-4 with TRBJ2-5; 8 bases line up with TRBD2. The ends lost 5 bases at V and 3 bases at J; junction bases unmatched: 6. CDR1 is SGHNT and CDR2 is YYREEE in the germline V gene (reference sequence). The CDR3 is 14 residues long. The CDR3 spells CASRSTSVEETQYF. CDR3 in DNA: TGTGCCAGCAGGTCGACTAGCGTCGAAGAGACCCAGTACTTC.

This chain joins TRBV30 and TRBJ2-5; D unclear. V lost 0 bases, J lost 3 bases, and 8 bases lay in between. Germline CDR1 and CDR2: GTSNPN and SVGIG (reference sequence). The CDR3 contains 13 residues. The DNA of the CDR3 is TGTGCCTGGAGTGTACAAAGAGAAGAGACCCAGTACTTC. Protein product: CAWSVQREETQYF.

This sequence joins TRBV30 and TRBJ2-5; 10 nucleotides line up with TRBD2. Looked up from germline, CDR1 is GTSNPN and CDR2 is SVGIG (reference sequence). V shed 0 bases, J shed 5 bases, and the junction held 15 bases outside the gene matches. CDR3 size: 18 residues. This chain's CDR3 is CAWSVRLPLAGVGETQYF. In DNA, the CDR3 is TGTGCCTGGAGTGTACGTCTCCCGCTAGCGGGAGTGGGGGAGACCCAGTACTTC.